These 18 T cell receptor beta chains came from one sample sequenced in a study of molecular identifiers for immune sequencing clone quantification. One entry per CDR3 protein results from TCRdb running MiXCR on the PCR reads. The sample yields approximately 97,000 distinct CDR3 sequences, 24% seen once. Input material: naive CD8+ T cells from blood, with Jurkat cell RNA spiked in. As to subset: FACS-sorted CD8+CD4-CCR7+CD45RA+ naive T cells. Receptors originate from a human donor in good health. Some libraries in this study had Jurkat cell RNA spiked in.

This clonotype was counted at least ten times. This chain links TRBV13 with TRBJ2-1; no clear D. Trimming took off 4 bases at V and 4 bases at J, with 14 bases between the two ends. Germline lookup yields CDR1 PRHDT and CDR2 FYEKMQ (reference sequence). The CDR3 contains 15 residues. CDR3: CASSSTTPLYNEQFF. DNA of the CDR3: TGTGCCAGCAGCTCAACGACTCCTCTGTACAATGAGCAGTTCTTC.

About this clonotype itself: This may stem from a read error, because a much larger clone lies one nucleotide away. The chain links TRBV5-1 to TRBJ2-7, with TRBD2 matching over 7 bases. Per germline, CDR1 SGHRS and CDR2 YFSETQ. The CDR3 is made up of 13 amino acids. The CDR3 reads CAGSGDASYEQYF. The CDR3 nucleotides read TGCGCCGGCAGCGGGGACGCCTCCTACGAGCAGTACTTC.

This clonotype has a single count. This sequence may be a read error, since a much larger clone differs from it by one base. The chain recombines TRBV30 with TRBJ2-2, with no clear D. The CDR3 is made up of 13 amino acids. Germline CDR1 is GTSNPN and CDR2 is SVGIG (reference sequence). In DNA, the CDR3 is TGTGCCAGGAGTGCCAGCATTGGGGGGGAGCTGTTTTTT. Translation: CARSASIGGELFF.

In this sample, this clonotype turned up many times. The V gene is TRBV11-2, the J gene TRBJ2-7, with 8 bases matching TRBD1. V lost 1 base to trimming and J lost 7 bases; unmatched junction nucleotides: 9. The CDR3 contains 15 residues. Germline-derived CDR1 and CDR2 are SGHAT and FQNNGV. The CDR3 here is CASSLVTGGPAEQYF. The DNA for the CDR3 is TGTGCCAGCAGCTTAGTAACAGGGGGGCCGGCGGAGCAGTACTTC.

The V gene is TRBV2, the J gene TRBJ2-1, with 9 bases fitting TRBD1. CDR1 and CDR2 from the germline V gene are SNHLY and FYNNEI. After removal of 6 bases from V and 3 bases from J, the junction contained 3 bases not matched to a gene. The CDR3 totals 14 residues. The CDR3 bases are TGTGCCAGCAGGGGGACAGGGAGCTACAATGAGCAGTTCTTC. It codes for CASRGTGSYNEQFF.

The sample holds many counts of this clonotype. The CDR3 sequence is CASSRPSSADTQYF. The CDR3 nucleotides read TGTGCCAGCAGTCGGCCCTCGTCAGCAGATACGCAGTATTTT. V and J are TRBV14 and TRBJ2-3; no clear D. The CDR3 runs to 14 residues. Germline V gives CDR1 SGHDN, CDR2 FVKESK. Trimming cost V 6 bases and J 4 bases, with 14 bases left between them. Using reference TRBV14 and TRBJ2-3 for the parts outside the CDR3, the full variable domain is EAGVTQFPSHSVIEKGQTVTLRCDPISGHDNLYWYRRVMGKEIKFLLHFVKESKQDESGMPNNRFLAERTGGTYSTLKVQPAELEDSGVYFCASSRPSSADTQYFGPGTRLTVL.

Concerning this clonotype itself: A read error may account for a junction end that differs from germline. The chain recombines TRBV12-3 or TRBV12-4 with TRBJ2-5; D is perhaps TRBD2 (6 bases). This CDR3 is built from 15 residues. In DNA, the CDR3 is TGCGCCAGCAGTTTAGTCGCGGGGATCGGAGAGACCCAGTACTTC. It yields the protein CASSLVAGIGETQYF.

This clonotype was counted ten times or more. This chain connects TRBV2 to TRBJ2-1, with D perhaps TRBD2 (6 bases). Trimming left V 6 bases short and J 9 bases short, with 15 bases between. The CDR3 contains 13 residues. Per germline, CDR1 SNHLY and CDR2 FYNNEI. This CDR3 reads CASRARLGLEQFF. CDR3 nucleotide sequence: TGTGCCAGCAGAGCACGACTAGGACTTGAGCAGTTCTTC.

Only one count was recorded for this clonotype. The chain uses TRBV7-3 and TRBJ1-1, with TRBD1 matching 12 bases. Germline CDR1 and CDR2: SGHTA and FQGTGA. V gave up 5 bases and J gave up 1 base; unmatched junction bases: 5. The CDR3 has 16 amino acids. Written as DNA, the CDR3 is TGTGCCAGCAGCGGGACAGGGGGCGGAGGGAACACTGAAGCTTTCTTT. Translating gives CASSGTGGGGNTEAFF.

With respect to this clonotype: One junction end disagrees with the germline gene, perhaps due to a read error. The V gene is TRBV29-1, the J gene TRBJ2-3, with D maybe TRBD2 (5 bases). The length of the CDR3 is 13 residues. Looked up from germline, CDR1 is SQVTM and CDR2 is ANQGSEA. The CDR3 DNA reads as TGCAGCGTTGATAGAGGGATTTCAGATTCGCAGTATTTT. Protein sequence: CSVDRGISDSQYF.

This clonotype was observed once. A junction boundary mismatches the germline segment, possibly from a read error. The chain links TRBV2 to TRBJ2-3; the D gene is possibly TRBD2 (6 bases). This CDR3 spans 16 amino acids. Germline CDR1 reads SNHLY; CDR2 reads FYNNEI. CDR3 DNA sequence: TGTGCCAGCAGTGGGGGAGGAGGATGGGAAGCAGATACGCAGTACTTT. Amino acid sequence: CASSGGGGWEADTQYF.

The table lists this clonotype with many counts. This chain connects TRBV29-1 to TRBJ2-3; D gene uncertain. The CDR3 runs 15 residues. Germline CDR1 is SQVTM and CDR2 is ANQGSEA. Trimming left V 6 bases short and J 0 bases short, with 16 bases between. The CDR3 bases are TGCAGCGTGGATTGGGCCAGTCCTAGCACAGATACGCAGTATTTT. Its protein product is CSVDWASPSTDTQYF.

This clonotype was recorded at least ten times. This rearrangement joins TRBV9 to TRBJ1-1; D unresolved. Germline loops: CDR1 SGDLS, CDR2 YYNGEE. Trimming removed 0 bases from V and 4 bases from J, with 10 bases in between. The CDR3 is 14 residues long. Here the CDR3 DNA reads TGTGCCAGCAGCGTAGAGGCCGCGGGCACTGAAGCTTTCTTT. Its translation: CASSVEAAGTEAFF.

The sample holds many counts of this clonotype. The V call is TRBV4-3, the J call TRBJ1-5, with 9 bases lining up with TRBD1. Germline V gene sequence: CDR1 LGHNA, CDR2 YSLEER. This CDR3 has 15 residues. Trimming took 4 bases from V and 7 from J; bases not matched to a gene: 8. This CDR3 is CASSRDRVSRQPQHF. The CDR3, as DNA: TGCGCCAGCAGCCGGGACAGGGTCTCGCGACAGCCCCAGCATTTT.

J is TRBJ2-2 and V is TRBV12-3 or TRBV12-4, with 9 positions matching TRBD1. This CDR3 has 15 residues. Trimming took 4 bases from V and 3 from J; bases not matched to a gene: 3. The CDR3 sequence: CASSSRDRDTGELFF. The CDR3 coding sequence is TGTGCCAGCAGTTCTCGGGACAGGGACACCGGGGAGCTGTTTTTT.

This clonotype has just a few counts. J is TRBJ2-7 and V is TRBV20-1; D possibly corresponds to TRBD1 (5 bases). The CDR3 has 13 amino acids. In germline, CDR1 is DFQATT, CDR2 SNEGSKA (reference sequence). Trimming removed 3 bases at V and 0 bases at J, with 9 bases between. DNA of the CDR3: TGCAGTGCTAGGGGGCAGACCTCCTACGAGCAGTACTTC. It is translated as CSARGQTSYEQYF.

There are many counts of this clonotype. The V gene is TRBV4-3, the J gene TRBJ2-1; D remains ambiguous. CDR1 is LGHNA, CDR2 YSLEER, per germline. This CDR3 contains 15 residues. V lost 0 bases to trimming and J lost 6 bases, with 12 bases between them. CDR3 amino acids: CASSQERDLGNEQFF. Written as DNA, the CDR3 is TGCGCCAGCAGCCAAGAGAGAGATTTGGGCAATGAGCAGTTCTTC.

This clonotype has a handful of counts. For the CDR3, the DNA is TGTGCCAGCAGTTATAGGCAGTTCACCGGGGAGCTGTTTTTT. Residues: CASSYRQFTGELFF. V and J are TRBV27 and TRBJ2-2; unclear D gene. The germline gives CDR1 MNHEY, CDR2 SMNVEV (reference sequence). The CDR3 totals 14 residues. V was pared by 4 bases and J by 4 bases, with 10 bases between.